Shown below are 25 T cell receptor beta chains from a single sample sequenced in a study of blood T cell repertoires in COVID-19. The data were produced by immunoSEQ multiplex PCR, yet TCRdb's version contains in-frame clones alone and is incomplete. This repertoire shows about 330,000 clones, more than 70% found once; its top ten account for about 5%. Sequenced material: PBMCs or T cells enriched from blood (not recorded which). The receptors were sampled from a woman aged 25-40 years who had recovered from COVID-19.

CDR3 sequence (DNA): TGTGCCAGCAGCCAAGATATCGGGACAGGGGCCCACGAGCAGTACTTC. Amino acid sequence: CASSQDIGTGAHEQYF. The genes are TRBV3-1 (or the pseudogene TRBV3-2) and TRBJ2-7, with 10 nucleotides matching TRBD1. The germline CDR1 and CDR2 sequences are LGHDT and YNNKEL (reference sequence). V lost 0 bases to trimming and J lost 5 bases; unmatched junction nucleotides: 7. The CDR3 is 16 amino acids.

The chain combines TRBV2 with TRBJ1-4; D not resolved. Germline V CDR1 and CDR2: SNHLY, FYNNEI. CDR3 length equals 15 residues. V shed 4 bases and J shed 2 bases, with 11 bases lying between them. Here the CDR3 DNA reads TGTGCCAGCAGTGCCCCGGGGTCGACTAATGAAAAACTGTTTTTT. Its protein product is CASSAPGSTNEKLFF.

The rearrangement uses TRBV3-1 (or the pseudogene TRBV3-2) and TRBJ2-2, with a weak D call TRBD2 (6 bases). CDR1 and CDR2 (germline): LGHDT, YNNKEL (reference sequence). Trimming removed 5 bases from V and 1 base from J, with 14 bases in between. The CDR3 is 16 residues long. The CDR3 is CASSSPEGLNTGELFF. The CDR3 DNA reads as TGTGCCAGCAGCTCCCCGGAGGGGTTGAACACCGGGGAGCTGTTTTTT.

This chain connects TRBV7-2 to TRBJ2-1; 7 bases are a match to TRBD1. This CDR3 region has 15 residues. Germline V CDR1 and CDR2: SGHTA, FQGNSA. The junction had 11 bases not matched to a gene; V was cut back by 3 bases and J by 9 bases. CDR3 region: CASSFTGALGSEQFF. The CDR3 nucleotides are TGTGCCAGCAGCTTCACAGGGGCCCTTGGGAGTGAGCAGTTCTTC.

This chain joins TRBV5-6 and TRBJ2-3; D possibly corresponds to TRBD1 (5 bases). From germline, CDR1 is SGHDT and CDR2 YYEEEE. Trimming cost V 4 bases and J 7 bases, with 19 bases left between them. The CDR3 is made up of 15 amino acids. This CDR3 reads CASSIDRVLSYTQYF. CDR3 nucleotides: TGTGCCAGCAGCATTGACAGAGTCCTCAGTTATACGCAGTATTTT.

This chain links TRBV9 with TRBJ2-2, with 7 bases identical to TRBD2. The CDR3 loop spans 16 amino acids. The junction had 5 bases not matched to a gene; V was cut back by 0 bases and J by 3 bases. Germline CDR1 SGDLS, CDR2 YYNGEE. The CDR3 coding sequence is TGTGCCAGCAGCGTAGGGGGCGGGAGCTACACCGGGGAGCTGTTTTTT. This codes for CASSVGGGSYTGELFF.

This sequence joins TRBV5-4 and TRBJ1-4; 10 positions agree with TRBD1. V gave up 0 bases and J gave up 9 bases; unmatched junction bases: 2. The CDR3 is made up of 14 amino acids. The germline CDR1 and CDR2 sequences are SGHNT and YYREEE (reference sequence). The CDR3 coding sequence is TGTGCCAGCAGCTTGGAGGGACAGGGGCAAAAACTGTTTTTT. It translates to CASSLEGQGQKLFF. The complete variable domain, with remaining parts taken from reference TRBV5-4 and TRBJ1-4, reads ETGVTQSPTHLIKTRGQQVTLRCSSQSGHNTVSWYQQALGQGPQFIFQYYREEENGRGNFPPRFSGLQFPNYSSELNVNALELDDSALYLCASSLEGQGQKLFFGSGTQLSVL.

The CDR3 DNA reads as TGTGCCAGCAGTGATGACAGGAAGAACGAGCAGTACTTC. Its protein is CASSDDRKNEQYF. The V and J genes are TRBV25-1 and TRBJ2-7; tentatively, D is TRBD1 (6 bases). The CDR3 sequence is 13 residues long. Germline values: CDR1 MGHDK, CDR2 SYGVNS. The ends were cut back, 3 bases at V and 5 bases at J, with 11 bases in the middle.

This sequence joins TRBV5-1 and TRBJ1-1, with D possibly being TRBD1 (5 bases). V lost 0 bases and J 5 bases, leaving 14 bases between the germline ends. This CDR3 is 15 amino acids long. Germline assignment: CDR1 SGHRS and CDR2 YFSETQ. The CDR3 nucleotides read TGCGCCAGCAGCTTGGGGCGGGACGGTTTAACTGAAGCTTTCTTT. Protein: CASSLGRDGLTEAFF.

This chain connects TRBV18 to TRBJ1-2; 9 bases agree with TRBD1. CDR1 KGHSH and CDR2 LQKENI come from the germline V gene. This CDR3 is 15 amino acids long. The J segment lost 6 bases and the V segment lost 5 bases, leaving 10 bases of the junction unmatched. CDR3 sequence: CASSTGQGTIDGYTF. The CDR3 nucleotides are TGTGCCAGCTCAACAGGACAGGGGACGATTGATGGCTACACCTTC.

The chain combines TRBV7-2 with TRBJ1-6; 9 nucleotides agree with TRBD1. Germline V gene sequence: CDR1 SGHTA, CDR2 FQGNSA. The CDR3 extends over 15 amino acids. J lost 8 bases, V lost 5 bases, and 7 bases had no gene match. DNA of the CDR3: TGTGCCAGCAGCGTCCGGGACAGGGCCGATTCACCCCTCCACTTT. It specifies CASSVRDRADSPLHF.

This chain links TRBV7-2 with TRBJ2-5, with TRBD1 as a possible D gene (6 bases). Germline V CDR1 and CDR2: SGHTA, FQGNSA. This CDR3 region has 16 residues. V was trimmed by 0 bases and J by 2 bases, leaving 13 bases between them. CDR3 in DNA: TGTGCCAGCAGCTTAGCCACAGGGTTCGTGCAAGAGACCCAGTACTTC. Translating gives CASSLATGFVQETQYF.

CDR3 DNA: TGTGCCAGCAGTTACTCCTCCGGGTCCTCTGGAAACACCATATATTTT. Its protein product is CASSYSSGSSGNTIYF. This chain links TRBV6-5 with TRBJ1-3; D is undetermined. V was trimmed by 0 bases and J by 0 bases, leaving 9 bases between them. CDR3 length: 16 residues. The germline V gene has CDR1 MNHEY and CDR2 SVGAGI.

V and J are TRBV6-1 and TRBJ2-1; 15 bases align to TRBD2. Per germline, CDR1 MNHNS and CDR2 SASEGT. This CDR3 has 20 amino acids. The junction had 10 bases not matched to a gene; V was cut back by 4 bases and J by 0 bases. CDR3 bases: TGTGCCAGCAGTGGCGGACTAGCGGGGGGGCACACCTTCTCCTACAATGAGCAGTTCTTC. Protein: CASSGGLAGGHTFSYNEQFF.

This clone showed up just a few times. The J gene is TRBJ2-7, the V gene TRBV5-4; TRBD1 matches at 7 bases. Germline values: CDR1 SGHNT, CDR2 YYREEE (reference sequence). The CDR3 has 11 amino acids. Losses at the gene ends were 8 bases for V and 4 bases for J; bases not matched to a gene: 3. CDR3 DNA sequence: TGTGCCAGTAAACAGGGGTACGAGCAGTACTTC. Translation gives CASKQGYEQYF.

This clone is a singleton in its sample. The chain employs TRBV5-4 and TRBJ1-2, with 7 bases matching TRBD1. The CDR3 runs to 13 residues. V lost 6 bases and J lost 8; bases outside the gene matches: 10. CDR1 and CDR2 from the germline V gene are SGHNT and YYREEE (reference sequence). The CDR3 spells CASTITGAGGYTF. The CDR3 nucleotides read TGTGCCAGCACCATAACAGGGGCCGGCGGCTACACCTTC.

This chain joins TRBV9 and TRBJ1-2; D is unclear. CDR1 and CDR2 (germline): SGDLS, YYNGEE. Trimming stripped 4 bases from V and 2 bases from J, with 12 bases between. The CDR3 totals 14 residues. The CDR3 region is CASSPRLSNYGYTF. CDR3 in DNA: TGTGCCAGCAGCCCTCGACTGAGCAACTATGGCTACACCTTC.

The CDR3 sequence is CASSFTASNQPQHF. The CDR3 coding sequence is TGTGCCAGTAGCTTTACAGCTAGCAATCAGCCCCAGCATTTT. The chain carries TRBV19 and TRBJ1-5; D is unresolved. The ends were cut back, 6 bases at V and 0 bases at J, with 9 bases in the middle. CDR1 is LNHDA and CDR2 is SQIVND in the germline V gene (reference sequence). The length of the CDR3 is 14 residues.

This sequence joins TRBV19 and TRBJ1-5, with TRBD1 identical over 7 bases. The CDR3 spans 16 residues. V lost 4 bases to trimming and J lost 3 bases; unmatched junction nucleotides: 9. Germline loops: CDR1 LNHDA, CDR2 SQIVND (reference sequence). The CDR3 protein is CASSKLTTGTNQPQHF. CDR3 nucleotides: TGTGCCAGTAGTAAACTTACGACAGGGACCAATCAGCCCCAGCATTTT.

The CDR3 DNA is TGTGCCAGCAGCCCCGGACAGGGCCTTGGCTACACCTTC. This encodes CASSPGQGLGYTF. This sequence joins TRBV7-2 and TRBJ1-2; 8 nucleotides match TRBD1. Per germline, CDR1 SGHTA and CDR2 FQGNSA. The trim removed 5 bases at V and 7 bases at J, leaving 6 bases unmatched. This CDR3 comprises 13 residues. The full variable domain, rest sourced from reference TRBV7-2 and TRBJ1-2, is GAGVSQSPSNKVTEKGKDVELRCDPISGHTALYWYRQSLGQGLEFLIYFQGNSAPDKSGLPSDRFSAERTGGSVSTLTIQRTQQEDSAVYLCASSPGQGLGYTFGSGTRLTVV.

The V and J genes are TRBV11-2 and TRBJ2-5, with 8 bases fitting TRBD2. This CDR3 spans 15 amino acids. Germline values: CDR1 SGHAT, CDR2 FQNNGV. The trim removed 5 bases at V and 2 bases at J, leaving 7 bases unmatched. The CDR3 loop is CASSPGSGGQETQYF. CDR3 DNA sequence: TGTGCCAGCAGCCCCGGGAGCGGGGGACAAGAGACCCAGTACTTC.

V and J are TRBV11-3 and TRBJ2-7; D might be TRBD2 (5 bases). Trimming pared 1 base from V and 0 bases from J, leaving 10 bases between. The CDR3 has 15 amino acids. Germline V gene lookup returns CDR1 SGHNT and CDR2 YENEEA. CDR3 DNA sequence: TGTGCCAGCAGCTTAGGGCCTGGGAGCTCCTACGAGCAGTACTTC. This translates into CASSLGPGSSYEQYF.

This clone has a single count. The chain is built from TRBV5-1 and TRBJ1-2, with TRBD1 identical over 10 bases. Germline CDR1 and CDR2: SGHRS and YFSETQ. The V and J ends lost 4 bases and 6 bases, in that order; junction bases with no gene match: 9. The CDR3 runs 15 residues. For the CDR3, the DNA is TGCGCCAGCAGCACCAACCGGGACAGGGGACATGGCTACACCTTC. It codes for CASSTNRDRGHGYTF.

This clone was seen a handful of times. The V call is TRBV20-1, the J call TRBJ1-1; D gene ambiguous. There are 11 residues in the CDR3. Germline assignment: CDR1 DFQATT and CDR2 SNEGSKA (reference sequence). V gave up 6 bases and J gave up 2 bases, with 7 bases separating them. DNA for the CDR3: TGCAGTGCCCATGTCAACACTGAAGCTTTCTTT. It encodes CSAHVNTEAFF.

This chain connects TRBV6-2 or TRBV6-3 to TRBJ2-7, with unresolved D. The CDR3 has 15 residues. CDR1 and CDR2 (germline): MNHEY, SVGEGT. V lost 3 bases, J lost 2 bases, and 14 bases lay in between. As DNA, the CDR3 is TGTGCCAGCAGTTATAGTACCCACAGTACCTACGAGCAGTACTTC. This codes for CASSYSTHSTYEQYF.